The entry below describes one TCR beta chain. The sample originates from a study of blood T cell repertoires in COVID-19. Across the study: Specimens from acute and convalescent COVID-19 originated in the United States, Italy and Spain. The cDNA or gDNA used as material had been derived from T cells, B-cell-depleted T cells, or PBMCs.

Per the authors' pipeline: Amplification from reference gene primers served as the basis for estimated nucleated cell counts. Repertoires were generated with immunoSEQ multiplex PCR, while TCRdb's copy carries only in-frame clones and drops some. V, J and clone size reflect that table, while D and trimming were determined from the DNA. The sample lists 140,000 or so clones; over 75% were seen once. Germline values: CDR1 SNHLY, CDR2 FYNNEI. The CDR3 runs to 14 residues. V lost 5 bases, J lost 8 bases, and 11 bases stayed unmatched. Sequencing input: peripheral blood. The chain combines TRBV2 with TRBJ1-2, with 7 bases lining up with TRBD1. The TCR was taken from a woman aged 50 to 65 with acute or convalescent COVID-19. The CDR3 DNA sequence: TGTGCCAGCAGTTCGTTGACAGGGCTGGGAGGCTACACCTTC. Amino acid sequence: CASSSLTGLGGYTF.